A selection of T cell receptor beta chains follows, all from one sample in a study of molecular identifiers for immune sequencing clone quantification. TCRdb called the PCR reads again in MiXCR, with one record for every CDR3 protein. This sample yields roughly 24,000 distinct CDR3 sequences, of which 17% are seen a single time; 0.99% belongs to the top ten. Sequencing was done on a sample of naive CD8+ T cells from blood, with Jurkat cell RNA spiked in. These receptors were obtained from a human donor in good health. Some libraries in this study had Jurkat cell RNA spiked in. CDR3s include the opening cysteine and the closing phenylalanine or tryptophan.

V gene	J gene	CDR3 protein
TRBV20-1	TRBJ1-5	CSAEDRYSSQPQHF
TRBV5-6	TRBJ2-3	CASSLFGGGADTQYF
TRBV7-2	TRBJ1-1	CASNPLRQMNTEAFF
TRBV29-1	TRBJ2-2	CSGTTGTRINTGELFF
TRBV6-1	TRBJ2-2	CASSEPLTGELFF
TRBV7-2	TRBJ2-5	CASSFPGAPGQETQYF
TRBV6-5	TRBJ2-1	CASSYQDGGKQFF
TRBV19	TRBJ1-1	CASSSGTTEAFF
TRBV4-1	TRBJ2-3	CASSQSRLAGTDTQYF
TRBV19	TRBJ1-5	CASSPWENDQPQHF
TRBV4-3	TRBJ2-2	CASSQYMGGELFF
TRBV5-4	TRBJ2-7	CASSLGRTDLNYEQYF